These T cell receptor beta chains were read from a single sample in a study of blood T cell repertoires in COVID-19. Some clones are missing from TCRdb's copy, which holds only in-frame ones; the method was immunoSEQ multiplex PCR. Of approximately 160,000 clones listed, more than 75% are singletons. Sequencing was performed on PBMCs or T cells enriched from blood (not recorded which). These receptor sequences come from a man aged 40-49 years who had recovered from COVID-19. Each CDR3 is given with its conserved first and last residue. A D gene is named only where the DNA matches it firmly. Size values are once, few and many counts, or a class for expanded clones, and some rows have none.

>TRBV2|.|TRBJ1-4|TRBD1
CASRATGGANEKLFF
TGTGCCAGCAGAGCGACAGGGGGCGCTAATGAAAAACTGTTTTTT
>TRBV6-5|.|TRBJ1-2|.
CASSLGGSSGYTF
TGTGCCAGCAGTTTGGGAGGGTCGAGTGGCTACACCTTC
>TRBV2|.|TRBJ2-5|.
CASSGQRLPQETQYF
TGTGCCAGCAGTGGGCAGCGCCTGCCCCAAGAGACCCAGTACTTC
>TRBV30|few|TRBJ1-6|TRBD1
CAWSSGTAGSPLHF
TGTGCCTGGAGTTCCGGGACAGCGGGTTCACCCCTCCACTTT
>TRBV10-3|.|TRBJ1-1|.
CAISGLARTEAFF
TGTGCCATCAGTGGTTTGGCCCGTACTGAAGCTTTCTTT
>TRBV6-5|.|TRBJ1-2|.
CASSHFIQGNGYTF
TGTGCCAGCAGTCATTTCATTCAGGGGAATGGCTACACCTTC
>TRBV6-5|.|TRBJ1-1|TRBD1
CASSRQGEAFF
TGTGCCAGCAGCCGACAGGGGGAGGCTTTCTTT
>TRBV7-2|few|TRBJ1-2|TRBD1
CASSLGGQGRAGYTF
TGTGCCAGCAGCTTAGGGGGACAGGGTCGGGCAGGCTACACCTTC
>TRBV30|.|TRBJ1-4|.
CAWSGQLGLRQTNEKLFF
TGTGCCTGGAGTGGACAGTTAGGTTTAAGACAAACTAATGAAAAACTGTTTTTT
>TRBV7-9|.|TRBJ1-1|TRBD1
CASRTATGGKNTEAFF
TGTGCCAGCAGGACAGCGACAGGGGGAAAGAACACTGAAGCTTTCTTT
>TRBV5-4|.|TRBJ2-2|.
CASSLSQGTTGELFF
TGTGCCAGCAGCTTGTCTCAGGGTACAACCGGGGAGCTGTTTTTT
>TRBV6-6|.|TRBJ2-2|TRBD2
CASSPTGGSNTGELFF
TGTGCCAGCAGTCCAACGGGGGGGTCGAACACCGGGGAGCTGTTTTTT
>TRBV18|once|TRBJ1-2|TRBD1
CASSSLQGQGGSDGYTF
TGTGCCAGCTCATCACTCCAAGGACAGGGAGGATCGGATGGCTACACCTTC
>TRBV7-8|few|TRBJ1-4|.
CASSLKGAEGGEKLFF
TGTGCCAGCAGCTTAAAAGGGGCGGAGGGGGGGGAAAAACTGTTTTTT
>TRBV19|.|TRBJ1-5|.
CASSIWGGAGQPQHF
TGTGCCAGTAGTATTTGGGGAGGGGCGGGTCAGCCCCAGCATTTT
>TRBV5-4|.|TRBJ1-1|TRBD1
CASSSRDRGRAFF
TGTGCCAGCAGCTCGCGGGACAGGGGACGAGCTTTCTTT
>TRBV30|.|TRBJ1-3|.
CAWNREAGNTIYF
TGTGCCTGGAACAGGGAAGCTGGAAACACCATATATTTT
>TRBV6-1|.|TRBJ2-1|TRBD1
CASSEVGLTGGRNEQFF
TGTGCCAGCAGTGAAGTAGGGTTGACAGGGGGCAGGAATGAGCAGTTCTTC
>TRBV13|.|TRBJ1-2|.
CASSFTLPRQVDYGYTF
TGTGCCAGCAGCTTTACCCTCCCCCGACAGGTCGACTATGGCTACACCTTC
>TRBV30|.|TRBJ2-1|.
CAWDTGSSYNEQFF
TGTGCCTGGGATACAGGCAGCTCCTACAATGAGCAGTTCTTC
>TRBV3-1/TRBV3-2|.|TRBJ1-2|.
CASSQPAEAHYGYTF
TGTGCCAGCAGCCAACCGGCTGAGGCCCACTATGGCTACACCTTC
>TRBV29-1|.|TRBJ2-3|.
CSVEGRRGTDTQYF
TGCAGCGTTGAAGGGCGGAGGGGCACAGATACGCAGTATTTT
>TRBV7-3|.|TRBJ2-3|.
CASSLGTLTDTQYF
TGTGCCAGCAGCTTAGGGACTCTCACAGATACGCAGTATTTT
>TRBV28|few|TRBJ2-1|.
CASSLSQGWFF
TGTGCCAGCAGTTTATCCCAGGGGTGGTTCTTC
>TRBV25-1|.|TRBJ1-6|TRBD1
CASSDPGTGAYSPLHF
TGTGCCAGCAGTGATCCCGGGACAGGGGCCTATTCACCCCTCCACTTT
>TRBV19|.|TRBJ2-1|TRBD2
CASAHLSGGADEQFF
TGTGCCAGCGCCCACCTTAGCGGGGGGGCCGATGAGCAGTTCTTC
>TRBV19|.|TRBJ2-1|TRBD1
CASSMQGAKYNEQFF
TGTGCCAGTAGTATGCAGGGGGCGAAGTACAATGAGCAGTTCTTC
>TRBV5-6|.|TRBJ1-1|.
CASSREQGSVRDMNTEAFF
TGTGCCAGCAGCCGTGAACAGGGTTCAGTCCGGGATATGAACACTGAAGCTTTCTTT
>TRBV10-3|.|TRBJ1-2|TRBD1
CAISGTGGNYGYTF
TGTGCCATCAGTGGGACAGGGGGAAACTATGGCTACACCTTC
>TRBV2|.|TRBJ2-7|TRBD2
CASSPGLAASQQYF
TGTGCCAGCAGTCCAGGACTAGCGGCTTCGCAGCAGTACTTC
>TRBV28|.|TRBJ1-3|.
CASDTGFGNTIYF
TGTGCCAGCGATACAGGGTTTGGAAACACCATATATTTT
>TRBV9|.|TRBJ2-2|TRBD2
CASSVEAGGQNTGELFF
TGTGCCAGCAGCGTAGAAGCGGGGGGGCAAAACACCGGGGAGCTGTTTTTT
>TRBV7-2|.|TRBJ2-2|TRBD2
CASSAPSGGFDTGELFF
TGTGCCAGCAGCGCTCCTTCGGGGGGGTTTGACACCGGGGAGCTGTTTTTT
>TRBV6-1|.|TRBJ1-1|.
CASSEAHKNTEAFF
TGTGCCAGCAGTGAAGCGCACAAGAACACTGAAGCTTTCTTT
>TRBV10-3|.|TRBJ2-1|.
CAISRTTSRDNEQFF
TGTGCCATCAGCCGGACGACCTCCAGGGACAATGAGCAGTTCTTC
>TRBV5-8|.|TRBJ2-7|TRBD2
CASSLAGEGYEQYF
TGTGCCAGCAGCTTGGCCGGGGAGGGGTACGAGCAGTACTTC
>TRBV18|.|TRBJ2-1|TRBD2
CASFSGTQMYNEQFF
TGTGCCAGCTTTAGCGGGACCCAAATGTACAATGAGCAGTTCTTC
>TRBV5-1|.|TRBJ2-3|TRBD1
CASSLGAGGRDTQYF
TGCGCCAGCAGCTTGGGAGCAGGGGGCAGAGATACGCAGTATTTT
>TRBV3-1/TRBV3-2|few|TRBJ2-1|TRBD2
CASSHSTGTKSEQFF
TGTGCCAGCAGCCATTCCACCGGGACTAAAAGTGAGCAGTTCTTC
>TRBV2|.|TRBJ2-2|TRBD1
CASSPDRGGAGELFF
TGTGCCAGCAGCCCGGACAGGGGAGGGGCCGGGGAGCTGTTTTTT
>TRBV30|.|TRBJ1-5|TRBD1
CAWSAGGLSQPQHF
TGTGCCTGGAGCGCAGGGGGATTAAGTCAGCCCCAGCATTTT
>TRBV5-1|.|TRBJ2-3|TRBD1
CASSSTGSRMDTQYF
TGCGCCAGCAGCTCGACAGGGTCACGCATGGATACGCAGTATTTT
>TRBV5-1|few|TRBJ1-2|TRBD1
CASSLQGAGGYTF
TGCGCCAGCAGCTTACAGGGGGCAGGGGGCTACACCTTC
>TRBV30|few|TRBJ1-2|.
CAWSEGLTSILDYGYTF
TGTGCCTGGAGCGAGGGACTGACCTCAATACTGGACTATGGCTACACCTTC
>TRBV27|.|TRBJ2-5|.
CASSFSLAETQYF
TGTGCCAGCAGTTTTTCGCTAGCGGAGACCCAGTACTTC
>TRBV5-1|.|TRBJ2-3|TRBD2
CASSLRGLAGGSGTDTQYF
TGCGCCAGCAGCTTGAGAGGACTAGCGGGGGGGTCTGGCACAGATACGCAGTATTTT
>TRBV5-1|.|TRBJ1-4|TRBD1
CASSAQVPGQGKLFF
TGCGCCAGCAGCGCCCAAGTCCCGGGACAGGGAAAACTGTTTTTT